This TCR beta chain appears in the sequencing data of a study of T cells in Graves' hyperthyroidism and ophthalmopathy. Study-level findings and limits: Most expanded thyroid clonotypes above 0.001 also appeared in blood. Separation of ophthalmopathy from stable hyperthyroidism was achieved by a 13 V-J model. Ophthalmopathy was identified by the model a median about 6.4 months ahead of onset.

With regard to this clonotype: Its antigen is currently unknown.

The investigators amplified TCR beta CDR3 regions from RNA transcripts. A first-round RT-PCR of the TCR CDR3 used the HTBI primer set. Each CDR3 protein is one row after TCRdb ran MiXCR on the multiplex PCR reads. Of roughly 500,000 distinct CDR3 sequences listed, 40% to 55% are singletons. This sequence was found in an adult woman with Graves' disease, either hyperthyroidism or ophthalmopathy (not recorded which). Material: peripheral blood or thyroid tissue (not recorded which).

The CDR3 DNA follows: TGTGCCAGCAGTCGTCGTCTCCAGGGGACCCAGTACTTC. It yields the protein CASSRRLQGTQYF. The chain employs TRBV2 and TRBJ2-5; tentatively, D is TRBD1 (5 bases). CDR1 and CDR2 from the germline V gene are SNHLY and FYNNEI. Trimming pared 5 bases from V and 7 bases from J, leaving 14 bases between. This CDR3 contains 13 residues.